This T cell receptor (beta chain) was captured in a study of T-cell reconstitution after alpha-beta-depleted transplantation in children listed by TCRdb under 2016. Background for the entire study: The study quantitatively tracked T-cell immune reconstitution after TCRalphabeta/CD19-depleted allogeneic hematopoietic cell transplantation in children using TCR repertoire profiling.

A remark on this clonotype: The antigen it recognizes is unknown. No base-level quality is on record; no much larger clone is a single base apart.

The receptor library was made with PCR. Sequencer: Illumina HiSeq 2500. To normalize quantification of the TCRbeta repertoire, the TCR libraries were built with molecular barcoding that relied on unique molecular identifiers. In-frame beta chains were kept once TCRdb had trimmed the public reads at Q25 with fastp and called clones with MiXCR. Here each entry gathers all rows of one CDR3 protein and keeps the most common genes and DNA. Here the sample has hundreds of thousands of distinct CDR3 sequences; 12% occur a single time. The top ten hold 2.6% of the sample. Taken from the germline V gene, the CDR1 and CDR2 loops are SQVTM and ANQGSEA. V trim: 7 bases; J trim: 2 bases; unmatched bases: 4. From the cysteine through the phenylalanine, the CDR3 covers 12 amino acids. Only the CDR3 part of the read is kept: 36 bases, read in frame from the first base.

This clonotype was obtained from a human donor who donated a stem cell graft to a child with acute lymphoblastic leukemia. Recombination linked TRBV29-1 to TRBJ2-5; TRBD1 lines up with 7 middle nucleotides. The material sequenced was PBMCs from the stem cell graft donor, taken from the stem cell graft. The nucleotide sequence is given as TGCAGCGGGGGACAGATACAAGAGACCCAGTACTTC. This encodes CSGGQIQETQYF. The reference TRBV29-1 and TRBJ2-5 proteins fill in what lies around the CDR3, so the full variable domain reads SAVISQKPSRDICQRGTSLTIQCQVDSQVTMMFWYRQQPGQSLTLIATANQGSEATYESGFVIDKFPISRPNLTFSTLTVSNMSPEDSSIYLCSGGQIQETQYFGPGTRLLVL.